This TCR beta chain came from a study of siplizumab effects on memory and regulatory T cells. Findings of the study overall: The drug siplizumab significantly decreased the alloreactive sequences that could be traced to unstimulated CD4+ memory cells. Proliferating clones, CD4+ or CD8+, lacked an assignable naive or memory phenotype in roughly 80-96% of cases. Memory T cells appeared less diverse than naive cells, which seemed to contribute substantially to alloresponse. To unstimulated subsets, only a minor fraction of alloreactive clones could be mapped.

Notes on this clone: Its antigen is not identified.

Libraries were prepared by immunoSEQ multiplex PCR; TCRdb keeps only in-frame clonotypes and omits some of them. The sample consists of over 100,000 clones, roughly 93% of them appearing once. V lost 4 bases and J 4 bases, leaving 17 bases between the germline ends. CDR1 SGHRS and CDR2 YFSETQ come from the germline V gene. The CDR3 totals 15 residues. The origin of this receptor is a human donor in good health. The sequencing sample was made of Tregs sorted from blood. This chain connects TRBV5-1 to TRBJ2-5; D might be TRBD1 (5 bases). CDR3 loop: CASSTRGWGLETQYF. CDR3 DNA: TGCGCCAGCAGCACACGCGGCTGGGGCCTAGAGACCCAGTACTTC.